These 4 T cell receptor beta chains originate from one sample sequenced in a study of T cells after yellow fever vaccination. TCRdb analysed the 5' RACE reads with MiXCR anew, one entry per CDR3 protein. The sample includes a few hundred thousand distinct CDR3 sequences, about 4% of them seen just once. The source material was PBMCs, sampled 5 days after the yellow fever booster vaccination. The source of these receptors is a man between 18 and 35 years old who received the YFV17D yellow fever vaccine.

This chain joins TRBV4-3 and TRBJ2-1, with D possibly TRBD2 on 6 matching bases. Germline V gene sequence: CDR1 LGHNA, CDR2 YSLEER. Trimming left V 1 base short and J 2 bases short, with 12 bases between. The CDR3 sequence is 16 residues long. The CDR3 sequence is CASSQGAGLAYNEQFF. The CDR3 nucleotides are TGCGCCAGCAGCCAAGGGGCGGGGTTAGCCTACAATGAGCAGTTCTTC.

For the CDR3, the DNA is TGTGCCAGCAGCTACCCGGGACAGGGGCTCGGCTACACCTTC. Translated, it gives CASSYPGQGLGYTF. The chain joins TRBV7-8 to TRBJ1-2; 10 nucleotides line up with TRBD1. This CDR3 contains 14 residues. With 4 bases clipped from V and 8 bases from J, the junction kept 7 bases outside the gene matches. The germline V gene has CDR1 SGHVS and CDR2 FQNEAQ. Together with reference TRBV7-8 and TRBJ1-2, the CDR3 gives the full variable domain: GAGVSQSPRYKVAKRGQDVALRCDPISGHVSLFWYQQALGQGPEFLTYFQNEAQLDKSGLPSDRFFAERPEGSVSTLKIQRTQQEDSAVYLCASSYPGQGLGYTFGSGTRLTVV.

This clonotype has ten or more counts. The genes are TRBV3-1 and TRBJ2-2, with no clear D. V lost 0 bases and J 0 bases, leaving 14 bases between the germline ends. The germline V gene has CDR1 LGHDT and CDR2 YNNKEL (reference sequence). The CDR3 covers 18 residues. CDR3 sequence: CASSQESKGDPNTGELFF. The DNA of the CDR3 is TGTGCCAGCAGCCAAGAATCTAAAGGCGACCCGAACACCGGGGAGCTGTTTTTT.

This clonotype was picked up a small number of times. This chain links TRBV7-9 with TRBJ2-7; weak D call: TRBD1 (5 bases). Trimming shortened V by 4 bases and J by 5 bases, and 15 bases separated the two germline ends. The CDR3 runs to 14 residues. Germline lookup yields CDR1 SEHNR and CDR2 FQNEAQ (reference sequence). The CDR3 nucleotides read TGTGCCAGCAGCTCCGAAGGGGCTCGGAACGAGCAGTACTTC. It yields the protein CASSSEGARNEQYF.